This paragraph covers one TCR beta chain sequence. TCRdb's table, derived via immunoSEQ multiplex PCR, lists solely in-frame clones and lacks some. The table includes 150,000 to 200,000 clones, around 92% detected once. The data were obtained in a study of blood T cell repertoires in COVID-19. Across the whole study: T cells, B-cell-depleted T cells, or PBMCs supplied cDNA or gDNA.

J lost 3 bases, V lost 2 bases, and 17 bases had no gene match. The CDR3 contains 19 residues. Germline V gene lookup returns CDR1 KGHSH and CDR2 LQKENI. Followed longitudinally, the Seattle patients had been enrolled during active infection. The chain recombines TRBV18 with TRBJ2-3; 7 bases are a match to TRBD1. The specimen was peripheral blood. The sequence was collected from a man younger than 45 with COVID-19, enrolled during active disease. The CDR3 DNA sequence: TGTGCCAGCTCACCAATCGAGGGGATCATAGGGGGCAGGACAGATACGCAGTATTTT. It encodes CASSPIEGIIGGRTDTQYF.